This T cell receptor (beta chain) stems from a study of shared clonotypes between healthy human individuals. Several immunoSEQ 96-well plates shared each subset's DNA, each plate a replicate. The authors' processing: Filtering differed for immunoSEQ, which gave only junction sequences without quality scores. Libraries were prepared by immunoSEQ multiplex PCR; TCRdb keeps only in-frame clonotypes and omits some of them. V and J calls and clone size are given by that table; D and trimming were obtained from the DNA. The data show 1.4 million or so clones, just under 99% seen once. The germline CDR1 and CDR2 sequences are LGHNA and YSLEER. Between the trimmed V and J ends, which lost 1 base and 4 bases, there was a span of 11 bases. The CDR3 consists of 14 residues. It was into CD45RA+ naive and CD45RA-negative memory subsets that the CD4+ cells were split.

The genes are TRBV4-3 and TRBJ2-7; unclear D gene. The sample taken for sequencing was naive CD4+ T cells sorted from blood. The subset: CD45RA+ positively selected. The clonotype originates from a young man in good health. In DNA form, the CDR3 reads TGCGCCAGCAGCCAAGCGACTCCCGGTTACGAGCAGTACTTC. Its translation is CASSQATPGYEQYF.